This T cell receptor (beta chain) is from a study of shared clonotypes between healthy human individuals. Broader study findings: At large depth, rarefaction still showed sorted-subset sequencing to be incomplete.

Turning to this clone: The antigen remains unidentified.

The CDR3 sequence is 11 residues long. Germline values: CDR1 LGHNA, CDR2 YSLEER. Trimming removed 0 bases from V and 7 bases from J, with 3 bases in between. This table comes from immunoSEQ multiplex PCR, and its TCRdb copy is limited to in-frame clones, with some not included. The sample holds millions of clones, around 93% seen once. Naive CD8 cells, CD45RO-negative and positively selected for CCR7, excluded terminally differentiated effector memory CD45RA+ cells. This clonotype was obtained from a man aged 18 to 29 in good health. Some clones in this sample may be carry-over from other donors' samples. This rearrangement joins TRBV4-3 to TRBJ1-2, with D uncertain. The sample was naive CD8+ T cells from PBMCs. The DNA of the CDR3 is TGCGCCAGCAGCCAAGAGGGTGGCTACACCTTC. Amino acid sequence: CASSQEGGYTF.